Below, one T cell receptor (beta chain) is given with its context. The antigen remains unidentified. The record originates from a study of shared clonotypes between healthy human individuals. Sequencing used immunoSEQ multiplex PCR; TCRdb keeps in-frame clones, though not all of them. The sample has approximately 2.3 million clones, more than 80% seen once. The V gene lost 4 bases and the J gene lost 0 bases, with 14 bases spanning the gap. Looked up from germline, CDR1 is SGDLS and CDR2 is YYNGEE. This CDR3 spans 16 amino acids. Overall study results and limits: Large sequencing depth failed to make sorted-subset sequencing complete, rarefaction showed.

The receptor was derived from a man between 18 and 29 years old in good health. Some clones in this sample may be carry-over from other donors' samples. The chain couples TRBV9 to TRBJ1-3, with D possibly matching TRBD1 (5 bases). Sequenced sample: naive CD4+ T cells from PBMCs. Subset given: CD45RA+ positively selected. The CDR3 here is CASSPQWGGSGNTIYF. Written as DNA, the CDR3 is TGTGCCAGCAGCCCCCAGTGGGGGGGCTCTGGAAACACCATATATTTT.